Described below is a single T cell receptor (beta chain) sequence and its context. A universal primer binding site was introduced by template switching. The final cDNA contained unique molecular identifiers. From the 5' RACE reads, TCRdb called clonotypes with MiXCR, one entry per CDR3 protein. The table has around 690,000 distinct CDR3 sequences, roughly 20% seen once; the top ten hold 4% to 5.5%. This specimen comes from a study of identical twins. The V and J ends lost 3 bases and 3 bases respectively, with 9 bases between them. CDR3 length equals 13 residues. CDR1 and CDR2 (germline): SGHTA, FQGNSA. These data are also associated with another study on T cells expressing NK-cell markers. Per that paper: Top CD8+ clonotypes included the dominant CD3+CD56+NKG2C+ clonotypes in six donors.

The TCR originated in a woman aged 18-29 years in good health. Sequencing was performed on PBMCs. The V and J genes are TRBV7-2 and TRBJ2-7, with unresolved D. CDR3 nucleotide sequence: TGTGCCAGCAGCTTGCAACCCAACTACGAGCAGTACTTC. It is translated as CASSLQPNYEQYF.